This T cell receptor (beta chain) emerged from a study of early stage breast cancer tumors. As for the study in general: Among approximately twelve ER+/PR+/HER2- tumors, eight were ductal, four lobular.

Study-wide points: Blood repertoires resembled normal breast more than tumor.

The CDR3 loop spans 14 amino acids. CDR1 and CDR2 (germline): MDHEN, SYDVKM. V trimming: 6 bases; J trimming: 6 bases; junction bases outside the gene matches: 9. Concerning this clone itself: Its specificity is unknown.

Each sample had two DNA replicates, around 0.53 ug blood or around 1.5 ug tissue. Clones were read by immunoSEQ multiplex PCR, and TCRdb kept only the in-frame ones, dropping some. The table has tens of thousands of clones, roughly 81% seen once. The sequence was collected from a person in their 40s with breast cancer. This sequence joins TRBV28 and TRBJ1-1; 8 bases are shared with TRBD1. Sequencing was carried out using blood. CDR3 region: CASRTGVGGPEAFF. CDR3 coding DNA: TGTGCCAGCAGGACAGGGGTTGGTGGGCCTGAAGCTTTCTTT. Based on the CDR3 plus reference TRBV28 and TRBJ1-1, the full variable domain is DVKVTQSSRYLVKRTGEKVFLECVQDMDHENMFWYRQDPGLGLRLIYFSYDVKMKEKGDIPEGYSVSREKKERFSLILESASTNQTSMYLCASRTGVGGPEAFFGQGTRLTVV.